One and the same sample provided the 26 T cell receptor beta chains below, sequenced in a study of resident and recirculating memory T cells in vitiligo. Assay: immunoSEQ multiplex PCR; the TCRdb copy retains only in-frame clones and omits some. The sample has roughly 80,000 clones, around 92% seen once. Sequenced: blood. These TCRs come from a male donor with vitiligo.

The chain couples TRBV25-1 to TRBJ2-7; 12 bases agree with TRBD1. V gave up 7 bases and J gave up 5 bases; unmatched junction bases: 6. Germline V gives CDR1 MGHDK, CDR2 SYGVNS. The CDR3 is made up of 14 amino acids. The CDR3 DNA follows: TGTGCCAGCAAGGGGGACAGGGGGCCGCACGAGCAGTACTTC. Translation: CASKGDRGPHEQYF.

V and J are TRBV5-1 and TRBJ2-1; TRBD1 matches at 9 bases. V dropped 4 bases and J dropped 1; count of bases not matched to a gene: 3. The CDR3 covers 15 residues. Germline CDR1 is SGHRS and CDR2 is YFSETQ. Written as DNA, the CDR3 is TGCGCCAGCAGCACACAGGGGGCGTCCTACAATGAGCAGTTCTTC. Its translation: CASSTQGASYNEQFF.

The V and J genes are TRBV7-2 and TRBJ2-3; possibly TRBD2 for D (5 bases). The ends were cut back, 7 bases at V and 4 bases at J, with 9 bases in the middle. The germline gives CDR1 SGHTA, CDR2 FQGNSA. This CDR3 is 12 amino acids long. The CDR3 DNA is TGTGCCAGCACCCGAGGGTCAGATACGCAGTATTTT. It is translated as CASTRGSDTQYF.

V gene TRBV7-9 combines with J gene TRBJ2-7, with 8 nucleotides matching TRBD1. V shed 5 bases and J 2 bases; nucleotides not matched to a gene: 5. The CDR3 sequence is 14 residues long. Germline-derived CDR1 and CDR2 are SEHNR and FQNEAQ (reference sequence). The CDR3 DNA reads TGTGCCAGCAGCGCTGAGGACAGGGCCTACGAGCAGTACTTC. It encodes CASSAEDRAYEQYF.

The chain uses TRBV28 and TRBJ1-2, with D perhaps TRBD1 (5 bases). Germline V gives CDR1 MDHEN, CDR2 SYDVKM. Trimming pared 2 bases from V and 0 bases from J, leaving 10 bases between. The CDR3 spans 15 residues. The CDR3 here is CASSLGGTANYGYTF. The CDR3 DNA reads TGTGCCAGCAGTTTAGGGGGGACCGCTAACTATGGCTACACCTTC.

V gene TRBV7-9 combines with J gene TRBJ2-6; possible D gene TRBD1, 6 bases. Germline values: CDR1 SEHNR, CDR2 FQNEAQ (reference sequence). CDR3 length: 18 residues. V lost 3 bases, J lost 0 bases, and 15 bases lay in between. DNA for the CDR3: TGTGCCAGCAGCTTTTCTGTAGGGGGTTTCTCTGGGGCCAACGTCCTGACTTTC. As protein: CASSFSVGGFSGANVLTF.

The chain's CDR3 is CASSPTGTSGNTIYF. CDR3 nucleotide sequence: TGCGCCAGCAGCCCGACAGGGACCTCTGGAAACACCATATATTTT. The gene calls are TRBV5-1 and TRBJ1-3; 7 nucleotides match TRBD1. The V gene's germline CDR1 is SGHRS and CDR2 YFSETQ. CDR3 length: 15 residues. With V trimmed by 4 bases and J by 0 bases, 4 bases remained unmatched.

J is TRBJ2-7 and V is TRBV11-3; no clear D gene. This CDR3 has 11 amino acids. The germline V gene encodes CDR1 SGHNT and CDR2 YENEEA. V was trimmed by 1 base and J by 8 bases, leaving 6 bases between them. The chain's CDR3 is CASSLGAKQYF. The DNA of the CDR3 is TGTGCCAGCAGCTTAGGAGCAAAGCAGTACTTC.

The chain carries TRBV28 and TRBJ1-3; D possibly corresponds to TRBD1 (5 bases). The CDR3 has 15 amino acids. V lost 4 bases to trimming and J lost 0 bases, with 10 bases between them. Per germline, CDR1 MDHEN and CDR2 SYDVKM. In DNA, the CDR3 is TGTGCCAGCAGTTCGCCGACAGTCTCTGGAAACACCATATATTTT. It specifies CASSSPTVSGNTIYF.

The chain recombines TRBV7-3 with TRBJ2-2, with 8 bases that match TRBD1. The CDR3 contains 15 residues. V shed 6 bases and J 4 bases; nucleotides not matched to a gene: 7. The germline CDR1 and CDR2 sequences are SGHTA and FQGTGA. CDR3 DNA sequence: TGTGCCAGCAGTCCATCCACAGGGGGCACCGGGGAGCTGTTTTTT. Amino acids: CASSPSTGGTGELFF.

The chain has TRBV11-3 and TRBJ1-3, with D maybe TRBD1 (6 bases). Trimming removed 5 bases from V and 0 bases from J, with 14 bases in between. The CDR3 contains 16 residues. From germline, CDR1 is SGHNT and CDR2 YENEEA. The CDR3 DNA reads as TGTGCCAGCAGCCCATGGGTACAGGGCTCTGGAAACACCATATATTTT. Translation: CASSPWVQGSGNTIYF.

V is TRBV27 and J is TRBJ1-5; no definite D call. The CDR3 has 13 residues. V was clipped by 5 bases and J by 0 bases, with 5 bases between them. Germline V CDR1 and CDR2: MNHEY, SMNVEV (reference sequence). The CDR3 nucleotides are TGTGCCAGCAGTACCTATAGCAATCAGCCCCAGCATTTT. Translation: CASSTYSNQPQHF.

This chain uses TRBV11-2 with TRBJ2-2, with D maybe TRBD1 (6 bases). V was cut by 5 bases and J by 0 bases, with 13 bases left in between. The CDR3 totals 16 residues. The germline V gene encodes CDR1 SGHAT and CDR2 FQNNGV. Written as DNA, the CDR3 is TGTGCCAGCAGCCGATTACAGGGATCGAACACCGGGGAGCTGTTTTTT. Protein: CASSRLQGSNTGELFF.

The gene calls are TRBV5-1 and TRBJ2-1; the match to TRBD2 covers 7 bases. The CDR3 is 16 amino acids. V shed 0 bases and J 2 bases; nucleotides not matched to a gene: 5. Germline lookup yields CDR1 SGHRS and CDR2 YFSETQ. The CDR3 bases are TGCGCCAGCAGCTTGGTGGGGGGGTCCACCTACAATGAGCAGTTCTTC. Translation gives CASSLVGGSTYNEQFF.

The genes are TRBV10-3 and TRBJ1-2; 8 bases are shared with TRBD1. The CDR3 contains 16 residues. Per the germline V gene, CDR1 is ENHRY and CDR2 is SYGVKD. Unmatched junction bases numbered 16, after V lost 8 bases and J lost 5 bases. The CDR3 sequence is CAILATGARGLYGYTF. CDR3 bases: TGTGCCATCTTGGCGACAGGCGCCAGGGGGCTATATGGCTACACCTTC.

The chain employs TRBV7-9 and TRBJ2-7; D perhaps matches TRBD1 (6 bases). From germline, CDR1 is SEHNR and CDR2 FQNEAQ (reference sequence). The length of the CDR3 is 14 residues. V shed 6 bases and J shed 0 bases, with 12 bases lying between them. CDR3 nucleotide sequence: TGTGCCAGCAGGCCTACAGGGTCCTCCTACGAGCAGTACTTC. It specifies CASRPTGSSYEQYF. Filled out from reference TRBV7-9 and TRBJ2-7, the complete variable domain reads DTGVSQNPRHKITKRGQNVTFRCDPISEHNRLYWYRQTLGQGPEFLTYFQNEAQLEKSRLLSDRFSAERPKGSFSTLEIQRTEQGDSAMYLCASRPTGSSYEQYFGPGTRLTVT.

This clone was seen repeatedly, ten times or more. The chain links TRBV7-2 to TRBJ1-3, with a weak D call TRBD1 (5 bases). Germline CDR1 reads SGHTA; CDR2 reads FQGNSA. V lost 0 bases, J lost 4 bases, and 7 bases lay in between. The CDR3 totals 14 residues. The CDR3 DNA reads TGTGCCAGCAGCTTAGCAGGGGCCGGAAACACCATATATTTT. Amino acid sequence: CASSLAGAGNTIYF.

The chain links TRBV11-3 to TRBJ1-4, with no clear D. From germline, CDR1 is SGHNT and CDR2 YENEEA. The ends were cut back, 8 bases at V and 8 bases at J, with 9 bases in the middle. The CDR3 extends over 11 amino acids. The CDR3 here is CASGSKEKLFF. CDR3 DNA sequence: TGTGCCAGCGGGAGTAAGGAAAAACTGTTTTTT.

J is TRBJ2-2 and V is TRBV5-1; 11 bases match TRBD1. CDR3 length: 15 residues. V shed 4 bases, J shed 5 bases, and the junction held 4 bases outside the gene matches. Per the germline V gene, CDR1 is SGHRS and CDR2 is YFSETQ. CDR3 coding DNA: TGCGCCAGCAGCATGGGACAGGGGGGGACCGGGGAGCTGTTTTTT. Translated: CASSMGQGGTGELFF.

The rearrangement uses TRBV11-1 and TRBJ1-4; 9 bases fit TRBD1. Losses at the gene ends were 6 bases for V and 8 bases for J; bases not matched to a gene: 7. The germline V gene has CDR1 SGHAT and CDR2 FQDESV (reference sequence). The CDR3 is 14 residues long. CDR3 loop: CASSSWTGEEKLFF. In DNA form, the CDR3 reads TGTGCCAGCAGTTCCTGGACAGGGGAGGAAAAACTGTTTTTT.

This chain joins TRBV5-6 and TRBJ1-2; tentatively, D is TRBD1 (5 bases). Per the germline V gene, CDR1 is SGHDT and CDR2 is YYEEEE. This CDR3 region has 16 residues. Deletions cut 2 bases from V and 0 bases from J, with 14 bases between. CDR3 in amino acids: CASSLNTGRANYGYTF. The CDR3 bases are TGTGCCAGCAGCTTAAACACAGGACGGGCTAACTATGGCTACACCTTC.

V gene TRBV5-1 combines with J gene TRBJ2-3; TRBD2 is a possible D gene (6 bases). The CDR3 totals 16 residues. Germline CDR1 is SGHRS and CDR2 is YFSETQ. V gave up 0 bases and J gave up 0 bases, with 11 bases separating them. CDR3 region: CASSLGAGPSTDTQYF. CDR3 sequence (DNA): TGCGCCAGCAGCTTGGGTGCGGGACCTAGCACAGATACGCAGTATTTT.

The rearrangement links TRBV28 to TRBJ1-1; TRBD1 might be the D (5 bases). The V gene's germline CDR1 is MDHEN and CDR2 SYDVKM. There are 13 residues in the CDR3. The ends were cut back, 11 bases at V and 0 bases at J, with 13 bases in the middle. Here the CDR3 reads CAWSRGMNTEAFF. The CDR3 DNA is TGTGCCTGGTCGCGGGGGATGAACACTGAAGCTTTCTTT.

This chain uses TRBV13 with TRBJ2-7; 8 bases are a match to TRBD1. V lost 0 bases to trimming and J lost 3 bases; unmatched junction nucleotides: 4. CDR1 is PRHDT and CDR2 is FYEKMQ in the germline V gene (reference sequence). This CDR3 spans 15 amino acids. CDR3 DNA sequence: TGTGCCAGCAGCTTAGGGGACAGGGTAGGCTACGAGCAGTACTTC. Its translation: CASSLGDRVGYEQYF.

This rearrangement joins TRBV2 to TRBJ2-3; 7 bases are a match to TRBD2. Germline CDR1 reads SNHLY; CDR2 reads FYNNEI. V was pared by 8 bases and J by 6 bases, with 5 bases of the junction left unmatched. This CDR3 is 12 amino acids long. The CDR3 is CASGRGVDTQYF. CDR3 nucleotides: TGTGCCAGCGGGAGGGGAGTGGATACGCAGTATTTT.

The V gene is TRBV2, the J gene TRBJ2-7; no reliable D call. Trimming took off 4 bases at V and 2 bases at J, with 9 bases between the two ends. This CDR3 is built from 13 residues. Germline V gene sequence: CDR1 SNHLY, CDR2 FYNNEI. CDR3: CASSVVLPYEQYF. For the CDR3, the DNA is TGTGCCAGCAGTGTGGTACTACCCTACGAGCAGTACTTC.